The 24 T cell receptor beta chains below all came from one sample that was sequenced in a study of blood T cell repertoires in COVID-19. Here immunoSEQ multiplex PCR was the method, and the copy in TCRdb shows in-frame clones only, minus some. The sample consists of around 180,000 clones, 75% to 85% of them appearing once. Sequences were obtained from PBMCs or T cells enriched from blood (not recorded which). These TCRs come from a woman between 45 and 60 years old with acute COVID-19.

This chain links TRBV19 with TRBJ1-5; 7 positions match TRBD1. CDR1 is LNHDA and CDR2 is SQIVND in the germline V gene (reference sequence). Losses at the gene ends were 4 bases for V and 6 bases for J; bases not matched to a gene: 9. The CDR3 contains 15 residues. The CDR3 DNA is TGTGCCAGTAGTAGGTCGACAGGGTTGCTTCAGCCCCAGCATTTT. This encodes CASSRSTGLLQPQHF.

CDR3: CASSQGADQPQHF. In nucleotides, the CDR3 is TGCGCCAGCAGCCAGGGGGCCGATCAGCCCCAGCATTTT. This chain uses TRBV4-1 with TRBJ1-5, with D possibly TRBD1 on 6 matching bases. Trimming shortened V by 3 bases and J by 5 bases, and 8 bases separated the two germline ends. Germline values: CDR1 MGHRA, CDR2 YSYEKL. The CDR3 extends over 13 amino acids.

J is TRBJ2-5 and V is TRBV7-2; 10 nucleotides line up with TRBD1. The CDR3 sequence is 15 residues long. Per the germline V gene, CDR1 is SGHTA and CDR2 is FQGNSA. The J segment lost 5 bases and the V segment lost 4 bases, leaving 7 bases of the junction unmatched. This CDR3 reads CASSSYPGQGETQYF. The CDR3 DNA sequence: TGTGCCAGCAGCTCATACCCGGGACAGGGGGAGACCCAGTACTTC.

The rearrangement joins TRBV5-6 to TRBJ2-6; 7 nucleotides align to TRBD2. V was pared by 0 bases and J by 0 bases, with 6 bases of the junction left unmatched. This CDR3 spans 18 amino acids. Germline CDR1 and CDR2: SGHDT and YYEEEE. Here the CDR3 reads CASSLVTGRDSGANVLTF. The CDR3 DNA reads as TGTGCCAGCAGCTTGGTTACTGGGAGGGACTCTGGGGCCAACGTCCTGACTTTC.

The chain carries TRBV10-3 and TRBJ2-7; 7 nucleotides line up with TRBD1. CDR3 size: 14 residues. CDR1 and CDR2 (germline): ENHRY, SYGVKD. After removal of 6 bases from V and 7 bases from J, the junction contained 12 bases not matched to a gene. The CDR3 sequence is CAIRSSGQGEEQYV. Here the CDR3 DNA reads TGTGCCATCAGATCTTCCGGCCAGGGGGAAGAGCAGTACGTC.

The rearrangement links TRBV7-9 to TRBJ1-1; tentative D call: TRBD1 (6 bases). The CDR3 loop spans 15 amino acids. CDR1 is SEHNR and CDR2 is FQNEAQ in the germline V gene (reference sequence). Trimming removed 4 bases from V and 4 bases from J, with 16 bases in between. In DNA form, the CDR3 reads TGTGCCAGCAGCTCGGATACAGGGTTGGCCACTGAAGCTTTCTTT. This sequence encodes CASSSDTGLATEAFF.

The chain joins TRBV3-1 (or the pseudogene TRBV3-2) to TRBJ2-1; 8 bases match TRBD2. The CDR3 is 16 amino acids. The V gene end was trimmed by 0 bases and the J gene end by 6 bases; junction bases not matched to a gene: 7. The germline V gene has CDR1 LGHDT and CDR2 YNNKEL (reference sequence). Here the CDR3 DNA reads TGTGCCAGCAGCCAAGATGTTGGACTAGCACGCAATGAGCAGTTCTTC. It yields the protein CASSQDVGLARNEQFF.

The rearrangement links TRBV4-1 to TRBJ2-4; 16 nucleotides align to TRBD2. Germline values: CDR1 MGHRA, CDR2 YSYEKL. This CDR3 contains 22 residues. V shed 1 base, J shed 0 bases, and the junction held 12 bases outside the gene matches. Here the CDR3 reads CASSQGQSGLAGGHLAKNIQYF. The CDR3 nucleotides read TGCGCCAGCAGCCAAGGACAATCGGGACTAGCGGGGGGGCATTTAGCCAAAAACATTCAGTACTTC.

This chain connects TRBV28 to TRBJ1-2; D is possibly TRBD1 (5 bases). Trimming removed 5 bases from V and 0 bases from J, with 25 bases in between. This CDR3 comprises 19 residues. The V gene's germline CDR1 is MDHEN and CDR2 SYDVKM. CDR3 in amino acids: CASSPPGLGRLKANYGYTF. In DNA, the CDR3 is TGTGCCAGCAGTCCACCGGGTTTGGGGCGGTTGAAAGCTAACTATGGCTACACCTTC.

The chain combines TRBV6-5 with TRBJ2-3, with D hard to call. V shed 4 bases and J shed 3 bases, with 8 bases lying between them. Germline V lookup: CDR1 MNHEY, CDR2 SVGAGI. This CDR3 contains 13 residues. CDR3 nucleotide sequence: TGTGCCAGCAGTTCAGTCCCGACAGATACGCAGTATTTT. It specifies CASSSVPTDTQYF.

This chain connects TRBV13 to TRBJ1-5; a weak D match, TRBD1 (5 bases). The germline V gene encodes CDR1 PRHDT and CDR2 FYEKMQ (reference sequence). The CDR3 has 14 amino acids. The ends were cut back, 5 bases at V and 6 bases at J, with 14 bases in the middle. The CDR3 region has the DNA TGTGCCAGCAGCCCAGGCGGGGCCACTCAGCCCCAGCATTTT. Protein sequence: CASSPGGATQPQHF.

The chain has TRBV5-1 and TRBJ2-3; D not resolved. V was trimmed by 4 bases and J by 4 bases, leaving 13 bases between them. The CDR3 spans 14 residues. CDR1 and CDR2 (germline): SGHRS, YFSETQ. CDR3 in amino acids: CASSMTGSADTQYF. In nucleotides, the CDR3 is TGCGCCAGCAGCATGACCGGGTCCGCAGATACGCAGTATTTT.

The CDR3 DNA is TGTGCCAGCAGCTTCCAAGGACAGGAAAATCAGCCCCAGCATTTT. The encoded protein is CASSFQGQENQPQHF. The V call is TRBV9, the J call TRBJ1-5; 7 nucleotides line up with TRBD1. The ends lost 4 bases at V and 4 bases at J; junction bases unmatched: 8. Per germline, CDR1 SGDLS and CDR2 YYNGEE. This CDR3 region has 15 residues.

This clone came up once. DNA of the CDR3: TGTGCCAGCAGCCAAGAATTGGGCCTTGGACAGTCATTCACTGAAGCTTTCTTT. Its protein is CASSQELGLGQSFTEAFF. This sequence joins TRBV3-1 (or the pseudogene TRBV3-2) and TRBJ1-1; D is possibly TRBD1 (6 bases). The CDR3 runs 18 residues. Germline V gene lookup returns CDR1 LGHDT and CDR2 YNNKEL (reference sequence). The ends were cut back, 0 bases at V and 4 bases at J, with 21 bases in the middle.

This clone turned up a few times. V gene TRBV5-6 combines with J gene TRBJ1-3, with D unclear. Trimming pared 0 bases from V and 0 bases from J, leaving 13 bases between. This CDR3 has 17 amino acids. Germline lookup yields CDR1 SGHDT and CDR2 YYEEEE. CDR3 sequence (DNA): TGTGCCAGCAGCTTGGGGCAAACCACCCTCTCTGGAAACACCATATATTTT. Its protein product is CASSLGQTTLSGNTIYF.

V usage is TRBV3-1 (or the pseudogene TRBV3-2) and J usage is TRBJ2-5; 14 bases are a match to TRBD2. CDR3 length: 18 residues. Germline values: CDR1 LGHDT, CDR2 YNNKEL (reference sequence). V lost 4 bases to trimming and J lost 1 base; unmatched junction nucleotides: 8. CDR3 nucleotides: TGTGCCAGCAGCCCGACTAGCGGGGGGGCCGCTTCCCAAGAGACCCAGTACTTC. Encoded protein: CASSPTSGGAASQETQYF.

V and J are TRBV6-5 and TRBJ1-3; 7 bases fit TRBD1. The CDR3 is 16 residues long. The germline CDR1 and CDR2 sequences are MNHEY and SVGAGI. The trim removed 2 bases at V and 2 bases at J, leaving 6 bases unmatched. The CDR3 DNA follows: TGTGCCAGCAGTTACGCCGTTCAGGGGGCTGGAAACACCATATATTTT. It specifies CASSYAVQGAGNTIYF.

This clone was seen a handful of times. V is TRBV14 and J is TRBJ2-5; 8 bases match TRBD2. The ends lost 1 base at V and 0 bases at J; junction bases unmatched: 1. Germline V CDR1 and CDR2: SGHDN, FVKESK. This CDR3 spans 15 amino acids. CDR3 loop: CASSQGLAHQETQYF. CDR3 nucleotides: TGTGCCAGCAGCCAAGGACTAGCGCACCAAGAGACCCAGTACTTC.

V and J are TRBV18 and TRBJ1-5; D is uncertain. The CDR3 extends over 15 amino acids. Trimming removed 3 bases at V and 0 bases at J, with 9 bases between. In germline, CDR1 is KGHSH, CDR2 LQKENI. In DNA, the CDR3 is TGTGCCAGCTCACCCTTGGCGGATAGCAATCAGCCCCAGCATTTT. Translation: CASSPLADSNQPQHF.

The genes are TRBV19 and TRBJ2-5; a possible D gene is TRBD2 (7 bases). The CDR3 is 15 amino acids. Germline CDR1 and CDR2: LNHDA and SQIVND (reference sequence). Trimming pared 6 bases from V and 4 bases from J, leaving 18 bases between. The CDR3 coding sequence is TGTGCCAGTAGAAGGAGGGGGGGGCCGATAGAGACCCAGTACTTC. Translating gives CASRRRGGPIETQYF.

The chain uses TRBV3-1 (or the pseudogene TRBV3-2) and TRBJ2-3; 11 bases match TRBD1. Germline CDR1 LGHDT, CDR2 YNNKEL (reference sequence). The junction had 9 bases not matched to a gene; V was cut back by 8 bases and J by 5 bases. The CDR3 has 15 amino acids. The CDR3 DNA is TGTGCCAGCGCGAGAGGACAGGGGGCGGGAGATACGCAGTATTTT. Translation: CASARGQGAGDTQYF.

Written as DNA, the CDR3 is TGCGCCAGCAGCTTGAGGGGGGGGCAAAATTCACCCCTCCACTTT. Translation gives CASSLRGGQNSPLHF. The rearrangement links TRBV5-1 to TRBJ1-6, with D perhaps TRBD1 (6 bases). CDR1 and CDR2 from the germline V gene are SGHRS and YFSETQ. Trimming left V 1 base short and J 7 bases short, with 12 bases between. The length of the CDR3 is 15 residues. Full variable domain (remainder filled in from reference TRBV5-1 and TRBJ1-6): KAGVTQTPRYLIKTRGQQVTLSCSPISGHRSVSWYQQTPGQGLQFLFEYFSETQRNKGNFPGRFSGRQFSNSRSEMNVSTLELGDSALYLCASSLRGGQNSPLHFGNGTRLTVT.

V usage is TRBV11-2 and J usage is TRBJ2-1; TRBD1 matches 7 bases. The CDR3 extends over 15 amino acids. Germline V CDR1 and CDR2: SGHAT, FQNNGV. V trimming: 7 bases; J trimming: 3 bases; junction bases outside the gene matches: 9. The CDR3 spells CASTPPNRGYNEQFF. In DNA form, the CDR3 reads TGTGCCAGCACTCCGCCAAACAGGGGCTACAATGAGCAGTTCTTC. Based on the CDR3 plus reference TRBV11-2 and TRBJ2-1, the full variable domain is EAGVAQSPRYKIIEKRQSVAFWCNPISGHATLYWYQQILGQGPKLLIQFQNNGVVDDSQLPKDRFSAERLKGVDSTLKIQPAKLEDSAVYLCASTPPNRGYNEQFFGPGTRLTVL.

The chain has TRBV6-1 and TRBJ2-1, with D possibly being TRBD2 (6 bases). The CDR3 sequence is 15 residues long. CDR1 is MNHNS, CDR2 SASEGT, per germline. V shed 1 base and J shed 2 bases, with 9 bases lying between them. CDR3 bases: TGTGCCAGCAGTGAAGTGGCGGGGACCTACAATGAGCAGTTCTTC. It specifies CASSEVAGTYNEQFF.